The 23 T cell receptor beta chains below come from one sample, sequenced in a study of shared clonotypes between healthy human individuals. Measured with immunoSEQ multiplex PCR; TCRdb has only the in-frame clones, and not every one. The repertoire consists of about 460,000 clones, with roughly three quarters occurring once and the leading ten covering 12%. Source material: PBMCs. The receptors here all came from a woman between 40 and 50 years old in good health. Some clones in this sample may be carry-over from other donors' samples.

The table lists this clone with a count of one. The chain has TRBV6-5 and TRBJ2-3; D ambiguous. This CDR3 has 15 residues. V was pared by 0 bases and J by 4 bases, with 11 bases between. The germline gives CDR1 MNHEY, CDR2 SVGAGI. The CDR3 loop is CASSYSALLPDTQYF. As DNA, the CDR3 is TGTGCCAGCAGTTACTCGGCCCTGCTCCCAGATACGCAGTATTTT.

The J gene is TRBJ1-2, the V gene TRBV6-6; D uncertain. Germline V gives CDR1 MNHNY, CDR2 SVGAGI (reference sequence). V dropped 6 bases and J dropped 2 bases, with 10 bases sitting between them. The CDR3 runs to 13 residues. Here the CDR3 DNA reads TGTGCCAGCAGCCCGGGGTGGAACTATGGCTACACCTTC. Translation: CASSPGWNYGYTF.

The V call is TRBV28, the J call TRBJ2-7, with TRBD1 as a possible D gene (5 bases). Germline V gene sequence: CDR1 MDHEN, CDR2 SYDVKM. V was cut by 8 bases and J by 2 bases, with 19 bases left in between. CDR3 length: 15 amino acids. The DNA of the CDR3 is TGTGCCAGCGGGGCCAAGGGGCGCGATCCCTACGAGCAGTACTTC. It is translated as CASGAKGRDPYEQYF. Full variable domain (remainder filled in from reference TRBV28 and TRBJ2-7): DVKVTQSSRYLVKRTGEKVFLECVQDMDHENMFWYRQDPGLGLRLIYFSYDVKMKEKGDIPEGYSVSREKKERFSLILESASTNQTSMYLCASGAKGRDPYEQYFGPGTRLTVT.

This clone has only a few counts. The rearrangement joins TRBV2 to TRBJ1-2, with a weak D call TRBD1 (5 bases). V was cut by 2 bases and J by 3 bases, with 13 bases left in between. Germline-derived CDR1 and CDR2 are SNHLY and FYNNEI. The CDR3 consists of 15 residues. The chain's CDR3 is CASSELRSGDYGYTF. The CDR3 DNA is TGTGCCAGCAGTGAATTAAGGTCGGGGGACTATGGCTACACCTTC.

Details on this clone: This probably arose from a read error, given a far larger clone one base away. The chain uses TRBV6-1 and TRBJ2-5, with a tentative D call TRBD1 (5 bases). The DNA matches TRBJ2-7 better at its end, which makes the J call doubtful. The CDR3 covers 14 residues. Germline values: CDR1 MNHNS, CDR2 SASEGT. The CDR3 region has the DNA TGTGCCAGCAGTGGCAAGGGGTCCCCCTCCGAGCAGTACTTC. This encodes CASSGKGSPSEQYF.

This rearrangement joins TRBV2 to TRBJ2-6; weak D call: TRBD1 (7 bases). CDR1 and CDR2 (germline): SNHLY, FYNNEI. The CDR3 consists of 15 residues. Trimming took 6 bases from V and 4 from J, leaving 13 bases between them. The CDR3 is CASSPRGAGANVLTF. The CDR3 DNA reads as TGTGCCAGCAGCCCCAGGGGGGCCGGGGCCAACGTCCTGACTTTC.

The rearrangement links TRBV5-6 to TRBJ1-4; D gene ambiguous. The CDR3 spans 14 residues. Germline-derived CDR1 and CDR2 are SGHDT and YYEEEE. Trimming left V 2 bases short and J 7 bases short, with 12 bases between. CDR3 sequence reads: CASSFRAPGEKLFF. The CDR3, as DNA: TGTGCCAGCAGCTTTAGGGCGCCGGGTGAAAAACTGTTTTTT.

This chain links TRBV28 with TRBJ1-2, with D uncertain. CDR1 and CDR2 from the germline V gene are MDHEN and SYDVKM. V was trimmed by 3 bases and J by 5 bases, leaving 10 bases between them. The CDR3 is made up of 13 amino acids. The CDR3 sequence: CASSLIGVYGYTF. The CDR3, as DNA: TGTGCCAGCAGTTTGATCGGGGTTTATGGCTACACCTTC.

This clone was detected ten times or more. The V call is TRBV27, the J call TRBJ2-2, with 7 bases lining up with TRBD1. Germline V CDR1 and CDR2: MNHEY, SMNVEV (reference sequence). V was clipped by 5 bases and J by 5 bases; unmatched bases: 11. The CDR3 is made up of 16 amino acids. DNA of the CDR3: TGTGCCAGCAGTCTACGGGACAGCTACTTTACCGGGGAGCTGTTTTTT. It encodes CASSLRDSYFTGELFF.

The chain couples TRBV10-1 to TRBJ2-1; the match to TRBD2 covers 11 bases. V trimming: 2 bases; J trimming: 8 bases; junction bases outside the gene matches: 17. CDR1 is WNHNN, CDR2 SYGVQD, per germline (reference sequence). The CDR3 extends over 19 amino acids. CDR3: CASSETSPRLAGRGYEQFF. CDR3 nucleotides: TGCGCCAGCAGTGAGACTTCCCCGCGACTAGCGGGAAGAGGATATGAGCAGTTCTTC.

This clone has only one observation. The CDR3 here is CASIGANSYEQYF. CDR3 coding DNA: TGTGCCAGTATAGGGGCCAACTCCTACGAGCAGTACTTC. The chain carries TRBV19 and TRBJ2-7; possibly TRBD1 for D (5 bases). Germline CDR1 is LNHDA and CDR2 is SQIVND (reference sequence). The V and J ends lost 7 bases and 0 bases respectively, with 10 bases between them. The CDR3 length is 13 residues. Full variable domain (outside the CDR3, taken from reference TRBV19 and TRBJ2-7): DGGITQSPKYLFRKEGQNVTLSCEQNLNHDAMYWYRQDPGQGLRLIYYSQIVNDFQKGDIAEGYSVSREKKESFPLTVTSAQKNPTAFYLCASIGANSYEQYFGPGTRLTVT.

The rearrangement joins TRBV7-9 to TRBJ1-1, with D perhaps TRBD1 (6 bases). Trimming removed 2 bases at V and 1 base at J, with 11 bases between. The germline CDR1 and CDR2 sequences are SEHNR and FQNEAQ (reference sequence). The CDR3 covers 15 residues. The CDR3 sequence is CASSLSRGANTEAFF. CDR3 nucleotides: TGTGCCAGCAGCTTAAGTCGGGGGGCGAACACTGAAGCTTTCTTT.

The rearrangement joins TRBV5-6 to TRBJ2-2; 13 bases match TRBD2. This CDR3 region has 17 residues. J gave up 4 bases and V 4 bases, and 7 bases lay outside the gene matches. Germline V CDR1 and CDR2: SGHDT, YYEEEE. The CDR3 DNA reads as TGTGCCAGCAGCCAAGGACTAGCGGGAGTTCGCACCGGGGAGCTGTTTTTT. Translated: CASSQGLAGVRTGELFF.

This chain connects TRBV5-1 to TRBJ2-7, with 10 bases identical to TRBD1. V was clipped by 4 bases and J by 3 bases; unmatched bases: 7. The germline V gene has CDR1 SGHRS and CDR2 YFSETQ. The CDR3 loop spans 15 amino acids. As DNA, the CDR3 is TGCGCCAGCAGCCCCAGCTGGACAGGGGGCTACGAGCAGTACTTC. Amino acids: CASSPSWTGGYEQYF.

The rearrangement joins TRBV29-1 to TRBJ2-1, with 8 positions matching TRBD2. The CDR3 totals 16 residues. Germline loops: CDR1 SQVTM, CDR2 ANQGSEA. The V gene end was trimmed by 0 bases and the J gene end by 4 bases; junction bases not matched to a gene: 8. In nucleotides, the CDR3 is TGCAGCGTTGAAGATCCTCTCGGGAGGGCTTACAATGAGCAGTTCTTC. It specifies CSVEDPLGRAYNEQFF.

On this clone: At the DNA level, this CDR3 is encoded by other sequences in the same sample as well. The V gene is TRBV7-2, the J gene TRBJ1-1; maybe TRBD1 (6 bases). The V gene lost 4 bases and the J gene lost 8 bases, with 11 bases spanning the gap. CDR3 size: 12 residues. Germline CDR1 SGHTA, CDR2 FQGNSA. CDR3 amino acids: CASSSPGTEAFF. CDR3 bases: TGTGCCAGCAGCTCACCCGGGACAGAAGCTTTCTTT. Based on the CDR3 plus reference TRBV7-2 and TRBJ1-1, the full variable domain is GAGVSQSPSNKVTEKGKDVELRCDPISGHTALYWYRQSLGQGLEFLIYFQGNSAPDKSGLPSDRFSAERTGGSVSTLTIQRTQQEDSAVYLCASSSPGTEAFFGQGTRLTVV.

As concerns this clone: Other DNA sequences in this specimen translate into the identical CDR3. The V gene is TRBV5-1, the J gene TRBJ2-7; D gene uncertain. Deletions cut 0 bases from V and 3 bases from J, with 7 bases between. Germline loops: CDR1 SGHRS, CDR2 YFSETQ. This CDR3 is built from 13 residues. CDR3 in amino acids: CASSLERGYEQYF. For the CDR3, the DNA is TGCGCCAGCAGCTTGGAGAGAGGCTACGAGCAGTACTTC. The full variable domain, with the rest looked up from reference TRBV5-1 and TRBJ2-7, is KAGVTQTPRYLIKTRGQQVTLSCSPISGHRSVSWYQQTPGQGLQFLFEYFSETQRNKGNFPGRFSGRQFSNSRSEMNVSTLELGDSALYLCASSLERGYEQYFGPGTRLTVT.

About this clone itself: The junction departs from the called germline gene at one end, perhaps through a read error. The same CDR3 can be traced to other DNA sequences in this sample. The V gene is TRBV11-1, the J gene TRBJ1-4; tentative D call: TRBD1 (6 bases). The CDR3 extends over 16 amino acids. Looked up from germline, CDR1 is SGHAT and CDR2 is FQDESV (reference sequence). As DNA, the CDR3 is TGTGCCAGCAGAGCCGGGACATCTGCAACTAATGAAGAACTGTTTTTT. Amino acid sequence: CASRAGTSATNEELFF.

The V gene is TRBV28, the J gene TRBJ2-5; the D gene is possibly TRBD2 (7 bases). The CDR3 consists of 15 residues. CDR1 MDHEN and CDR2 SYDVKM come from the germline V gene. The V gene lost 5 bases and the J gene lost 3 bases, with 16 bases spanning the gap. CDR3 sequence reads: CASSNSGAGEETQYF. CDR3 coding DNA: TGTGCCAGCAGTAACTCGGGGGCGGGGGAAGAGACCCAGTACTTC.

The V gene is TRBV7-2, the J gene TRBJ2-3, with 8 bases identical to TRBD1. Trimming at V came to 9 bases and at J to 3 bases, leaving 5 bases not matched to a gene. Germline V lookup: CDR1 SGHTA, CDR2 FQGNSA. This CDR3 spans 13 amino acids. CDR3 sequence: CASGQGRTDTQYF. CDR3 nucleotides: TGTGCCAGTGGACAGGGAAGGACAGATACGCAGTATTTT.

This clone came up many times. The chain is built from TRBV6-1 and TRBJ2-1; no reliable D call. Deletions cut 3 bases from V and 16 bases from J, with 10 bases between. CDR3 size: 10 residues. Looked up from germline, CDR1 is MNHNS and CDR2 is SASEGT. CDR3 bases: TGTGCCAGCAGTGATTTGAGCTTCTTCTTC. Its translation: CASSDLSFFF.

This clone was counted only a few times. The CDR3 region is CASSLAPPPNTGELFF. CDR3 coding DNA: TGCGCCAGCAGCTTGGCCCCGCCGCCGAACACCGGGGAGCTGTTTTTT. The gene calls are TRBV5-1 and TRBJ2-2; D is undetermined. This CDR3 region has 16 residues. From germline, CDR1 is SGHRS and CDR2 YFSETQ. Trimming removed 0 bases at V and 0 bases at J, with 9 bases between.

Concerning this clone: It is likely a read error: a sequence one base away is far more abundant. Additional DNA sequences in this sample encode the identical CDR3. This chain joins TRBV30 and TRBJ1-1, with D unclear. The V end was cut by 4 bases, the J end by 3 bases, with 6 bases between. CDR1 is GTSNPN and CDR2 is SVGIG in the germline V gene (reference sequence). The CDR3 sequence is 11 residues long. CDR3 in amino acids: CAWITYTEAFF. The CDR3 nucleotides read TGTGCCTGGATCACTTACACTGAAGCTTTCTTT.